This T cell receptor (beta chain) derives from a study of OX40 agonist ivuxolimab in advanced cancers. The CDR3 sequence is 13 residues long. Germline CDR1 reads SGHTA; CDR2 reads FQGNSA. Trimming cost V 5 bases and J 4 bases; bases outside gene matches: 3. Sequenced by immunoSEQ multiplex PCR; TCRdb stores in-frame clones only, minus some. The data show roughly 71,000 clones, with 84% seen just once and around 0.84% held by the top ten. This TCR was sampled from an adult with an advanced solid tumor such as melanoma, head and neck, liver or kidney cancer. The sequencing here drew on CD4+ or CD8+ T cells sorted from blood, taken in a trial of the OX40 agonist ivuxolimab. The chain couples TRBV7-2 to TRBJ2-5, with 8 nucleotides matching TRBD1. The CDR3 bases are TGTGCCAGCAGCAGCAGGGGGCGAGAGACCCAGTACTTC. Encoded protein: CASSSRGRETQYF.